Sequencing of this T cell receptor beta chain was carried out in a study of T cells after yellow fever vaccination. Overall study results and limits: Most primary-vaccination clones recurred post-booster (roughly 96% CD4, over 70% CD8).

The table lists this clonotype with a few counts. Its antigen is not identified. TCRdb passed the 5' RACE reads through MiXCR, listing each CDR3 protein once. The data show 250,000 to 400,000 distinct CDR3 sequences, with 3.5% to 5% seen just once and 19% held by the top ten. The CDR3 contains 13 residues. In germline, CDR1 is LGHNA, CDR2 YSLEER. V shed 0 bases and J shed 6 bases, with 8 bases lying between them. This specimen was PBMCs, taken 15 days after the yellow fever booster vaccination. The clonotype originates from a man between 18 and 29 years old who received the YFV17D yellow fever vaccine. The V and J genes are TRBV4-3 and TRBJ1-2; D gene uncertain. CDR3 nucleotides: TGCGCCAGCAGCCAAGAGTGGTACGATGGCTACACCTTC. This translates into CASSQEWYDGYTF.